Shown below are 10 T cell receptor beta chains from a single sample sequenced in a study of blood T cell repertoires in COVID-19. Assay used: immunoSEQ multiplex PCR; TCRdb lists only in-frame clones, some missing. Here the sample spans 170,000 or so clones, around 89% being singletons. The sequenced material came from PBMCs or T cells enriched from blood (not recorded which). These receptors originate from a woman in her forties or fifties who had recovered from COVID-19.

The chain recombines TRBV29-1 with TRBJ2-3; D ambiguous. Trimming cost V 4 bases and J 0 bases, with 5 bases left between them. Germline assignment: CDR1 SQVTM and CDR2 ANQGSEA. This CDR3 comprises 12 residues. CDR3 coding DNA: TGCAGCGTTGCGGGTAGCACAGATACGCAGTATTTT. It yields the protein CSVAGSTDTQYF.

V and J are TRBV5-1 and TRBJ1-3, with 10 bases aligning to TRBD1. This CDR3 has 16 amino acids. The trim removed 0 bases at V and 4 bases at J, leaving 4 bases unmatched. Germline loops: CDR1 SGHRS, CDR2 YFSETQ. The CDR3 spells CASSLGQGASGNTIYF. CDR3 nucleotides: TGCGCCAGCAGCTTGGGACAGGGGGCATCGGGAAACACCATATATTTT. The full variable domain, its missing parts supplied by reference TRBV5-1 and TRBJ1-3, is KAGVTQTPRYLIKTRGQQVTLSCSPISGHRSVSWYQQTPGQGLQFLFEYFSETQRNKGNFPGRFSGRQFSNSRSEMNVSTLELGDSALYLCASSLGQGASGNTIYFGEGSWLTVV.

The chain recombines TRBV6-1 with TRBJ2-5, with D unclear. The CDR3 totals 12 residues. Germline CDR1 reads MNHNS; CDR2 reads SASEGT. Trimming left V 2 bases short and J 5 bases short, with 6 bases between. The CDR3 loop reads CASSETGETQYF. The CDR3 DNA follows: TGTGCCAGCAGTGAAACCGGGGAGACCCAGTACTTC.

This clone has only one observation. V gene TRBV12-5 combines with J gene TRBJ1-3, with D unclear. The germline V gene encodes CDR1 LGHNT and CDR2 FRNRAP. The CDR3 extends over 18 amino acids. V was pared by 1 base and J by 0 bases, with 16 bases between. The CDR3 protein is CASGLDPGSSISGNTIYF. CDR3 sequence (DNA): TGTGCTAGTGGTTTGGACCCTGGCAGTTCCATCTCTGGAAACACCATATATTTT.

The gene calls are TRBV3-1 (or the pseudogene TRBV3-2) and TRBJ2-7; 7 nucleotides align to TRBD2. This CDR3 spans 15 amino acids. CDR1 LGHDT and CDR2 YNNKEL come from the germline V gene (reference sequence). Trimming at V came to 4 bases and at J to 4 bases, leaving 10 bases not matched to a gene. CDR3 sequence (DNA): TGTGCCAGCAGCCTTACTCCGGGGGGTAGTTACGAGCAGTACTTC. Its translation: CASSLTPGGSYEQYF.

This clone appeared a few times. The CDR3 is CASSQEGMRWGEGEAFF. In nucleotides, the CDR3 is TGTGCCAGCAGCCAAGAGGGCATGCGATGGGGTGAGGGCGAAGCTTTCTTT. The chain couples TRBV4-2 to TRBJ1-1; D is unclear. The V end was cut by 0 bases, the J end by 8 bases, with 22 bases between. Germline lookup yields CDR1 LGHNA and CDR2 YNFKEQ. There are 17 residues in the CDR3.

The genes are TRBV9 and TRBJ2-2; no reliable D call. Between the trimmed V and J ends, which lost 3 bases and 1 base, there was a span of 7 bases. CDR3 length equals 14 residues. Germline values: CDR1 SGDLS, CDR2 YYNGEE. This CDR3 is CASSGRLNTGELFF. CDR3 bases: TGTGCCAGCAGCGGAAGACTGAACACCGGGGAGCTGTTTTTT.

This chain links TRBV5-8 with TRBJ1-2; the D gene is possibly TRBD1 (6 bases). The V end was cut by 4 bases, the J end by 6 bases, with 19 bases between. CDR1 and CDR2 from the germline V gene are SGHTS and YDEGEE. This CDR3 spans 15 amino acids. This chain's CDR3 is CASSLEQRGADGYTF. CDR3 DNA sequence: TGTGCCAGCAGCCTCGAACAGCGGGGGGCGGATGGCTACACCTTC.

CDR3 in amino acids: CASTNTPSYNEQFF. The CDR3 region has the DNA TGTGCCAGCACGAACACCCCATCCTACAATGAGCAGTTCTTC. V usage is TRBV11-3 and J usage is TRBJ2-1; D call uncertain. The CDR3 sequence is 14 residues long. The germline V and J ends were trimmed by 7 bases and 1 base, with 11 bases remaining between them. The germline V gene encodes CDR1 SGHNT and CDR2 YENEEA.

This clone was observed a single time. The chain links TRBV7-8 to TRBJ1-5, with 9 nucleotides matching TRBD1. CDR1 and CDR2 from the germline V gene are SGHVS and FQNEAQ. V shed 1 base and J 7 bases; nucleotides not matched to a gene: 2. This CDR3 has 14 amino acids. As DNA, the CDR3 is TGTGCCAGCAGCTTAGGGGACAGGGACCAGCCCCAGCATTTT. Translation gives CASSLGDRDQPQHF.